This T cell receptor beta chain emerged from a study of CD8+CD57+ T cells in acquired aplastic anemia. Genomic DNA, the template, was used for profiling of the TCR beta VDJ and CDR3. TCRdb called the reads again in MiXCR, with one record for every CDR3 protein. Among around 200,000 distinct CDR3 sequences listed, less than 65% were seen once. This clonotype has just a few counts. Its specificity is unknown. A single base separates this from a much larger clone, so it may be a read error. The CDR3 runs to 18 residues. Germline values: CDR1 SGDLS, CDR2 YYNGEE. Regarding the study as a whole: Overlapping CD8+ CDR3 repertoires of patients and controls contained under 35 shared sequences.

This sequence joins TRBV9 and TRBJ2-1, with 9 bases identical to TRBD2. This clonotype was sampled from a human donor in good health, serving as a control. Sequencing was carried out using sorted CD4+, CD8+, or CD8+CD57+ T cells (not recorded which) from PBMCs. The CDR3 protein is CASSVGASGGFSCNEQFF. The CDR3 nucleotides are TGTGCCAGCAGCGTAGGAGCCAGCGGGGGGTTTTCCTGCAATGAGCAGTTCTTC.